These 6 T cell receptor beta chains were sequenced from one sample in a study of a mutant IDH1 vaccine in newly diagnosed glioma. The table came from immunoSEQ multiplex PCR; TCRdb's copy has only in-frame clones and leaves some out. The table lists under 40,000 clones, around nine tenths of them singletons. As for time point: week 47, end of study. A single vaccine dose contained 300 ug of mutant IDH1 20-mer peptide, and topical imiquimod was used with it. Their antigens remain unidentified. The sample in question was PBMCs, obtained from a glioma patient whose treatment included an IDH1 peptide vaccine. The source of these receptors is a man aged 35-49 years with glioma.

J is TRBJ2-7 and V is TRBV11-2; D is perhaps TRBD1 (6 bases). Germline V gene data show CDR1 as SGHAT and CDR2 as FQNNGV. The CDR3 runs 13 residues. Trimming shortened V by 5 bases and J by 3 bases, and 11 bases separated the two germline ends. The CDR3 DNA reads as TGTGCCAGCAGCACGGACAGATTCTACGAGCAGTACGTC. Its protein product is CASSTDRFYEQYV.

This clone has just one count. V and J are TRBV6-1 and TRBJ2-5, with 7 bases matching TRBD2. With V trimmed by 6 bases and J by 5 bases, 12 bases remained unmatched. This CDR3 is 15 amino acids long. CDR1 is MNHNS and CDR2 is SASEGT in the germline V gene. The CDR3 sequence is CASSREVGGSETQYF. In DNA, the CDR3 is TGTGCCAGCAGCCGGGAGGTGGGGGGGTCGGAGACCCAGTACTTC.

This chain joins TRBV11-2 and TRBJ1-2; tentatively, D is TRBD1 (5 bases). The CDR3 contains 15 residues. The V end lost 5 bases, the J end lost 4 bases, and 17 bases lay between the germline ends. Germline values: CDR1 SGHAT, CDR2 FQNNGV. The CDR3 spells CASSPGGRVAYGYTF. The CDR3 nucleotides are TGTGCCAGCAGCCCCGGTGGCAGGGTGGCCTATGGCTACACCTTC.

The chain employs TRBV25-1 and TRBJ2-5, with a tentative D call TRBD2 (6 bases). Germline loops: CDR1 MGHDK, CDR2 SYGVNS. The CDR3 is made up of 14 amino acids. The V and J ends lost 3 bases and 5 bases respectively, with 13 bases between them. CDR3 DNA: TGTGCCAGCAGTGAGGCCGGGAGTGGTGAGACCCAGTACTTC. It is translated as CASSEAGSGETQYF.

The count of this clone is one. The chain uses TRBV5-1 and TRBJ1-2, with D possibly TRBD1 on 5 matching bases. The ends were cut back, 2 bases at V and 3 bases at J, with 29 bases in the middle. CDR1 is SGHRS, CDR2 YFSETQ, per germline. The CDR3 is made up of 20 amino acids. The CDR3 sequence: CASSFPRNPNSRESHYGYTF. Here the CDR3 DNA reads TGCGCCAGCAGCTTTCCCAGAAACCCAAATTCCAGGGAGTCTCACTATGGCTACACCTTC.

The chain joins TRBV28 to TRBJ1-2; perhaps TRBD1 as D (5 bases). CDR3 length: 16 residues. From germline, CDR1 is MDHEN and CDR2 SYDVKM. V lost 6 bases to trimming and J lost 4 bases, with 21 bases between them. CDR3 bases: TGTGCCAGCAGGCTGTCGACAGTCAACGAGGGCTATGGCTACACCTTC. This codes for CASRLSTVNEGYGYTF.